This TCR beta chain derives from a study of T cell responses to AZD1222 COVID-19 vaccine (dated by TCRdb to about 2021). Concerning the study at large: Because spike-specific TCR depth and breadth did not differ between the two schedules, AZD1222 recipients who got a second dose at roughly 4 weeks were pooled with those who got a second dose at roughly 12 weeks. Trial participants were enrolled by age into subgroups of 18-55, 56-69 and 70-plus years, and around 150, 28 and 57 TCR-sequenced participants, respectively, were included in these subgroups. A total of roughly 240 trial participants underwent TCR sequencing, of whom approximately 210 received two doses of AZD1222 and about 25 received two doses of the MenACWY control vaccine.

The meaning of the sample's time point label: baseline before first vaccination. Vaccinee samples came from UK trials COV001 and COV002, including a single-blind randomized controlled phase 2/3 trial of AZD1222 (ChAdOx1 nCoV-19) in healthy adults. For TCRbeta chain sequencing, PBMC samples from trial participants were taken at day 0 and at day 28 after the second dose. There are 13 amino acids in the CDR3, from cysteine to phenylalanine inclusive. The read is trimmed to its CDR3 DNA, 39 bases read in frame from base 1. Compared with germline, V lacks 6 bases and J lacks 1 base; bases without a gene match: 2. The germline V gene (reference sequence) provides CDR1 SEHNR and CDR2 FQNEAQ. The study at large found these results: Participants were mostly white British and included more females than males, and it was suggested by the authors that clonal diversity may have been underestimated. Spike-specific TCR breadth and depth rose significantly after two AZD1222 doses compared with day 0 and with MenACWY recipients. Conclusions about previously exposed vaccinees were limited because only 5 or 6 AZD1222 recipients were SARS-CoV-2 seropositive at baseline. Because no day 14 peak-response samples were available, repertoires were characterized only after the peak T cell response. Reportedly, close to half of the unique spike-specific TCRs recognized epitopes lying outside the regions that are mutated in the B.1.351 and B.1.1.7 variants. The whole spike protein was spanned by vaccine-associated CD4 TCRs, and dominant responses were seen in regions 160-218 and 743-854. In the small 56-69-year group, the increase in depth fell short of significance, most likely because of low power.

Of note for this clone: The specificity of this receptor is unknown. No clone much larger than this one lies a single base away; base qualities are absent.

The CDR3 regions of human TCRbeta chains were analyzed by immunosequencing. Per the authors' processing: TCRs in the repertoires were matched against a reference library of SARS-CoV-2-specific TCRs that had been generated with the MIRA antigen-specificity platform. Breadth was defined as the fraction of unique TCRs that were SARS-CoV-2-associated. Depth was defined as the fraction of total T cells that were SARS-CoV-2-associated. Using the MIRA data, every spike-specific TCR was mapped to the spike region that the TCR reacted to and assigned to either a CD4 or a CD8 class. Log10-transformed breadth and depth values were compared by one-way ANOVA with Sidak's multiple comparisons tests. In its TCRdb copy, this immuneACCESS table keeps in-frame sequences only and misses some clones. Where compared with another copy, unresolved V genes explain less than half of these, and the others have no known cause. The DNA was the basis for D and trimming; V, J and clone size are from that table. Counted in this sample were about 97,000 clones; 88% of them appeared once. Together, the top ten hold roughly 2.8% of the sample.

This sequence uses TRBV7-9 and TRBJ1-1, with TRBD1 identical over 7 junction bases. Material: peripheral blood, obtained on day 0 of AZD1222 vaccination. This receptor was obtained from an adult in good health. The CDR3 protein: CASRGTANTEAFF. The nucleotides read TGTGCCAGCAGAGGGACAGCGAACACTGAAGCTTTCTTT.